The source of this T cell receptor (beta chain) is a study of T cell responses to AZD1222 COVID-19 vaccine. The CDR3 loop spans 17 amino acids. Germline CDR1 is WSHSY and CDR2 is SAAADI. V was pared by 0 bases and J by 4 bases, with 8 bases of the junction left unmatched. TCRdb's table, derived via immunoSEQ multiplex PCR, lists solely in-frame clones and lacks some. The sample contains some 190,000 clones, 92% of which appear only once. Material: peripheral blood, obtained 28 days after the second AZD1222 dose. The rearrangement uses TRBV10-2 and TRBJ1-1; 10 nucleotides match TRBD1. This TCR was recovered from an adult who received the AZD1222 COVID-19 vaccine. The CDR3 is CASSESRGTGALTEAFF. The CDR3 DNA sequence: TGCGCCAGCAGTGAGTCAAGGGGGACAGGGGCCCTCACTGAAGCTTTCTTT.